A single sample gave rise to the 8 T cell receptor beta chains below, sequenced in a study of OX40 agonist ivuxolimab in advanced cancers. The receptor library was made with the immunoSEQ multiplex PCR assay. TCRdb mirrors the immuneACCESS table, restricted to in-frame sequences. Some clones are absent from its copies; in checked studies, under half trace to an unresolved V gene, and the reason for the others is unknown. The sample has around 63,000 clones on record, approximately 90% of them singletons. The ten largest account for roughly a tenth of the sample. Sequencing was performed on CD4+ or CD8+ T cells sorted from blood, taken in a trial of the OX40 agonist ivuxolimab. These TCRs come from an adult with an advanced solid tumor such as melanoma, head and neck, liver or kidney cancer.

The V gene is TRBV6-1, the J gene TRBJ1-4; D is possibly TRBD1 (5 bases). The germline CDR1 and CDR2 sequences are MNHNS and SASEGT. V lost 1 base and J 10 bases, leaving 13 bases between the germline ends. The CDR3 runs 14 residues. The CDR3 loop is CASSEVGGVGKLFF. Written as DNA, the CDR3 is TGTGCCAGCAGTGAAGTTGGGGGTGTGGGAAAACTGTTTTTT.

This clone was seen only once. The J gene is TRBJ1-3, the V gene TRBV28; D remains ambiguous. The CDR3 sequence is 15 residues long. Looked up from germline, CDR1 is MDHEN and CDR2 is SYDVKM. The V and J ends lost 6 bases and 1 base respectively, with 13 bases between them. The CDR3 loop is CASSLMVRSGNTIYF. The CDR3 DNA reads TGTGCCAGCAGCCTCATGGTCAGATCTGGAAACACCATATATTTT.

The count of this clone is one. The chain uses TRBV5-4 and TRBJ1-4; D gene uncertain. The CDR3 spans 13 residues. In germline, CDR1 is SGHNT, CDR2 YYREEE (reference sequence). Trimming stripped 1 base from V and 8 bases from J, with 9 bases between. The DNA of the CDR3 is TGTGCCAGCAGCTTGAAGGGAGTCGAAAAACTGTTTTTT. Encoded protein: CASSLKGVEKLFF.

The chain employs TRBV7-6 and TRBJ2-1, with TRBD1 matching over 8 bases. CDR3 length: 16 amino acids. Per germline, CDR1 SGHVS and CDR2 FNYEAQ. V was pared by 5 bases and J by 1 base, with 7 bases of the junction left unmatched. CDR3 nucleotides: TGTGCCAGCAGCGGGACAGGACGTTCTTCCTACAATGAGCAGTTCTTC. Residues: CASSGTGRSSYNEQFF.

The V gene is TRBV28, the J gene TRBJ2-6; D is unresolved. V lost 3 bases and J lost 4, with 1 base in between. CDR3 length equals 12 residues. The germline CDR1 and CDR2 sequences are MDHEN and SYDVKM. CDR3 in amino acids: CASSFGANVLTF. The CDR3 DNA follows: TGTGCCAGCAGTTTCGGGGCCAACGTCCTGACTTTC.

The rearrangement uses TRBV20-1 and TRBJ2-1; D is possibly TRBD2 (5 bases). The CDR3 contains 10 residues. V shed 6 bases and J shed 7 bases, with 7 bases lying between them. The germline V gene has CDR1 DFQATT and CDR2 SNEGSKA (reference sequence). The chain's CDR3 is CSAERNEQFF. In nucleotides, the CDR3 is TGCAGTGCGGAGCGGAATGAGCAGTTCTTC.

V is TRBV28 and J is TRBJ1-1; no firm D call. Germline assignment: CDR1 MDHEN and CDR2 SYDVKM. V was pared by 7 bases and J by 1 base, with 16 bases between. CDR3 length equals 15 residues. The DNA of the CDR3 is TGTGCCAGCACCGTGACACCGTCTGGGAACACTGAAGCTTTCTTT. Its translation: CASTVTPSGNTEAFF.

The chain recombines TRBV5-1 with TRBJ1-3, with a possible D match to TRBD1 (5 bases). Germline CDR1 is SGHRS and CDR2 is YFSETQ. V was cut by 0 bases and J by 0 bases, with 10 bases left in between. The CDR3 is made up of 16 amino acids. The CDR3 DNA reads as TGCGCCAGCAGCTTGGGGCAGGGTTCCTCTGGAAACACCATATATTTT. It codes for CASSLGQGSSGNTIYF.